This T cell receptor beta chain was sequenced in a study of T cell changes during pregnancy in multiple sclerosis. The method was immunoSEQ multiplex PCR; TCRdb's version includes in-frame clones alone and lacks a portion of them. The sample consists of 60,000 or so clones, roughly 91% of them appearing once. V shed 8 bases and J shed 3 bases, with 22 bases lying between them. This CDR3 spans 17 amino acids. The germline gives CDR1 SGHTA, CDR2 FQGNSA. This clone was found once. The chain employs TRBV7-2 and TRBJ2-2, with a tentative D call TRBD2 (6 bases). This specimen consisted of peripheral blood, obtained in the second trimester of pregnancy. This receptor was obtained from a female donor in good health, enrolled as a control in a pregnancy study. The CDR3 DNA reads as TGTGCCAGCCCCCCGGGATCGGTGCGGGGTTACACCGGGGAGCTGTTTTTT. Encoded protein: CASPPGSVRGYTGELFF. Based on the CDR3 plus reference TRBV7-2 and TRBJ2-2, the full variable domain is GAGVSQSPSNKVTEKGKDVELRCDPISGHTALYWYRQSLGQGLEFLIYFQGNSAPDKSGLPSDRFSAERTGGSVSTLTIQRTQQEDSAVYLCASPPGSVRGYTGELFFGEGSRLTVL.